The 2 T cell receptor beta chains reported below all come from one sample, sequenced in a study of blood T cell repertoires in COVID-19. This table comes from immunoSEQ multiplex PCR, and its TCRdb copy is limited to in-frame clones, with some not included. The data contain approximately 320,000 clones, about 82% of them seen just once; the ten biggest clones take up 7.2%. Sequencing input: peripheral blood. The source of these receptors is a human donor in a cohort sampled during active COVID-19.

The chain uses TRBV20-1 and TRBJ2-4; 9 nucleotides align to TRBD2. Per germline, CDR1 DFQATT and CDR2 SNEGSKA (reference sequence). V dropped 6 bases and J dropped 4; count of bases not matched to a gene: 13. This CDR3 has 16 amino acids. DNA for the CDR3: TGCAGTGCAAGTCCTCCCGGCGGGGGGGTTAAAAACATTCAGTACTTC. This codes for CSASPPGGGVKNIQYF.

The gene calls are TRBV27 and TRBJ1-2, with 7 bases that match TRBD1. The CDR3 sequence is 19 residues long. With 5 bases clipped from V and 0 bases from J, the junction kept 18 bases outside the gene matches. Germline assignment: CDR1 MNHEY and CDR2 SMNVEV (reference sequence). In DNA, the CDR3 is TGTGCCAGCAGTCACAACATAAGGGGACAGATCCTTTCTAACTATGGCTACACCTTC. This codes for CASSHNIRGQILSNYGYTF.